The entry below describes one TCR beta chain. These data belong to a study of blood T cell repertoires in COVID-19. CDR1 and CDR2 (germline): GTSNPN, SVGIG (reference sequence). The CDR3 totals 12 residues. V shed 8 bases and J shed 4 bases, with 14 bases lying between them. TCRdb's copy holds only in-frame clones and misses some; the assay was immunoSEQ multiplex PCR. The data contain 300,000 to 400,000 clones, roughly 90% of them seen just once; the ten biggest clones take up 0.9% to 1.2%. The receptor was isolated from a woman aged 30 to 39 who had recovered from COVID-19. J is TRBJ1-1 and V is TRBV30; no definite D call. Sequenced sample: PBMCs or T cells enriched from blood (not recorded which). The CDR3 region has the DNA TGTGCCCTGGTCGCCCGGGGCACTGAAGCTTTCTTT. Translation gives CALVARGTEAFF.